This TCR beta chain emerged from a study of shared clonotypes between healthy human individuals. This clone was seen at least ten times. Deletions cut 3 bases from V and 7 bases from J, with 9 bases between. This CDR3 comprises 12 residues. Per germline, CDR1 SGHTA and CDR2 FQGNSA. Using immunoSEQ multiplex PCR, the repertoire was profiled, and TCRdb retains in-frame clones only, with some absent. The sample holds under 600,000 clones, around 79% seen once. The chain recombines TRBV7-2 with TRBJ1-1; D is ambiguous. The sample comprised PBMCs. The TCR was taken from a woman in her thirties or forties in good health. Some clones in this sample may be carry-over from other donors' samples. This CDR3 reads CASSFDYSEAFF. The CDR3 DNA reads TGTGCCAGCAGCTTTGACTACAGTGAAGCTTTCTTT.